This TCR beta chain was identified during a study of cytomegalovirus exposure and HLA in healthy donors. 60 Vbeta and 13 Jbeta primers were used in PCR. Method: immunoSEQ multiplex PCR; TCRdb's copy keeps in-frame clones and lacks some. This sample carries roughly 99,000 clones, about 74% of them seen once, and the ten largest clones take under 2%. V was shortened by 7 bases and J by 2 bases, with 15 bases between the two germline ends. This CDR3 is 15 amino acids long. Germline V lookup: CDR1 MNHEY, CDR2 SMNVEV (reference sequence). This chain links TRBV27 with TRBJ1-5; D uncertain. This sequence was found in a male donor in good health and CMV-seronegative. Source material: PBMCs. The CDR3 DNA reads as TGTGCCAGCAACCCCTTCGGCGGTGGCAATCAGCCCCAGCATTTT. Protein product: CASNPFGGGNQPQHF.